The sequence of this TCR beta chain was determined in a study of T cells in localized non-small cell lung cancer. Study-wide results and caveats: A median of 57 of the top 100 tumor clones appeared in adjacent lung, which was paired and uninvolved. Because researchers sequenced only one region of the tumor, heterogeneity is still possible.

TCRdb's copy holds only in-frame clones and misses some; the assay was immunoSEQ multiplex PCR. The repertoire has about 34,000 clones, roughly 94% of them found once; the top ten carry roughly 0.73%. A note on this clone: Antigen: not known.

The clonotype comes from a woman between 35 and 70 years old with stage I lung adenocarcinoma. The specimen comprised peripheral blood, sampled before any cancer treatment.

CDR3 sequence reads: CASSPNKGLRMNTEAFF. CDR3 nucleotide sequence: TGCGCCAGCAGCCCGAACAAGGGTTTACGGATGAACACTGAAGCTTTCTTT. The chain combines TRBV5-1 with TRBJ1-1, with D unclear. The V end lost 4 bases, the J end lost 0 bases, and 19 bases lay between the germline ends. CDR3 length: 17 amino acids. Germline-derived CDR1 and CDR2 are SGHRS and YFSETQ.